Below are 10 T cell receptor beta chains sequenced from a single sample in a study of graft-versus-host responses after intestinal transplantation. Clones were read by immunoSEQ multiplex PCR, and TCRdb kept only the in-frame ones, dropping some. The table has over 100,000 clones, over 85% seen once; the top ten hold roughly 0.11%. Antigens of these TCRs are unknown. This specimen consisted of unstimulated CD4+ T cells sorted from spleen or lymph node cells, obtained before intestinal transplant. Receptors were obtained from a human donor who received an intestinal transplant.

This chain links TRBV6-5 with TRBJ1-1; 8 nucleotides align to TRBD1. Germline trimming cut 2 bases from V and 3 bases from J; bases unmatched to any gene: 8. The CDR3 has 16 amino acids. The germline V gene encodes CDR1 MNHEY and CDR2 SVGAGI. The CDR3 DNA reads TGTGCCAGCAGTTACCTGACGCAGGGGGCGTACACTGAAGCTTTCTTT. It specifies CASSYLTQGAYTEAFF.

Worth noting for this clone: At one end, the junction sequence differs from germline, possibly due to a read error. The chain's CDR3 is CASSSGGAGVQETQYF. In DNA, the CDR3 is TGTGCTAGCAGCTCCGGAGGAGCGGGGGTCCAAGAGACCCAGTACTTC. This sequence joins TRBV7-7 and TRBJ2-5, with TRBD2 identical over 8 bases. Per the germline V gene, CDR1 is SSHAT and CDR2 is FNYEAQ (reference sequence). This CDR3 is built from 16 residues.

The chain uses TRBV28 and TRBJ2-2; D is perhaps TRBD2 (6 bases). CDR3 size: 13 residues. The germline V and J ends were trimmed by 6 bases and 6 bases, with 11 bases remaining between them. Germline-derived CDR1 and CDR2 are MDHEN and SYDVKM. Here the CDR3 DNA reads TGTGCCAGCAGCCGCCGGGGGTCCGGGGAGCTGTTTTTT. Translated, it gives CASSRRGSGELFF.

The CDR3 sequence: CASRGTQNTEAFF. The CDR3 DNA is TGTGCCAGCAGAGGGACGCAGAACACTGAAGCTTTCTTT. This chain connects TRBV6-1 to TRBJ1-1; D is perhaps TRBD1 (5 bases). Germline V gene data show CDR1 as MNHNS and CDR2 as SASEGT. Trimming left V 6 bases short and J 1 base short, with 9 bases between. This CDR3 is built from 13 residues.

CDR3 sequence reads: CAWCPGASNQPQHF. The CDR3 bases are TGTGCCTGGTGCCCAGGGGCTAGCAATCAGCCCCAGCATTTT. The chain links TRBV30 to TRBJ1-5; possibly TRBD1 for D (6 bases). The CDR3 is 14 residues long. The V and J ends lost 5 bases and 0 bases respectively, with 11 bases between them. CDR1 and CDR2 (germline): GTSNPN, SVGIG (reference sequence).

The chain links TRBV29-1 to TRBJ2-7; TRBD1 agrees at 10 bases. The V segment lost 7 bases and the J segment 1 base; nucleotides outside the gene matches: 4. The CDR3 is 13 residues long. CDR1 and CDR2 (germline): SQVTM, ANQGSEA. CDR3 bases: TGCAGCGCCCGGGGACAGGGGTCCTACGAGCAGTACTTC. Translation: CSARGQGSYEQYF.

The chain uses TRBV2 and TRBJ2-2, with a weak D call TRBD1 (6 bases). With 6 bases removed from V and 3 bases from J, the gap between germline ends came to 11 bases. From germline, CDR1 is SNHLY and CDR2 FYNNEI. CDR3 size: 14 residues. The CDR3 reads CASRYRDHTGELFF. The CDR3 coding sequence is TGTGCCAGCAGGTACAGGGATCACACCGGGGAGCTGTTTTTT.

This clone has only one observation. V and J are TRBV5-1 and TRBJ2-7; 9 nucleotides agree with TRBD1. Unmatched junction bases numbered 1, after V lost 2 bases and J lost 1 base. Germline V gives CDR1 SGHRS, CDR2 YFSETQ. The CDR3 contains 14 residues. CDR3 in amino acids: CASSLQGASYEQYF. The CDR3 DNA reads as TGCGCCAGCAGCTTACAGGGGGCGTCCTACGAGCAGTACTTC.

This chain connects TRBV18 to TRBJ1-1; D might be TRBD1 (5 bases). V was cut by 1 base and J by 3 bases, with 9 bases left in between. This CDR3 comprises 14 residues. The germline V gene has CDR1 KGHSH and CDR2 LQKENI. This chain's CDR3 is CASSPLGPYTEAFF. The CDR3 nucleotides read TGTGCCAGCTCACCACTGGGGCCTTACACTGAAGCTTTCTTT.

This clone was recorded once. The genes are TRBV2 and TRBJ1-1; TRBD1 aligns across 7 bases. Germline CDR1 and CDR2: SNHLY and FYNNEI. The CDR3 is 14 residues long. The J segment lost 4 bases and the V segment lost 6 bases, leaving 8 bases of the junction unmatched. CDR3 in DNA: TGTGCCAGCAGCCGGGACAGTAAAACCACTGAAGCTTTCTTT. Amino acids: CASSRDSKTTEAFF. The full variable domain, completed using reference TRBV2 and TRBJ1-1, is EPEVTQTPSHQVTQMGQEVILRCVPISNHLYFYWYRQILGQKVEFLVSFYNNEISEKSEIFDDQFSVERPDGSNFTLKIRSTKLEDSAMYFCASSRDSKTTEAFFGQGTRLTVV.